The 8 T cell receptor beta chains in this list originate from one sample, sequenced in a study of T cell repertoires in cytomegalovirus infection. TCRdb itself ran the reads through MiXCR, one entry per CDR3 protein. The table shows over 200,000 distinct CDR3 sequences, with approximately 15% occurring only once. Sequencing input: PBMCs. These receptors all stem from a human donor in good health (CMV status not recorded). Some clones in this sample may be carry-over from other donors' samples.

The V call is TRBV28, the J call TRBJ1-5, with no clear D. V lost 3 bases and J 0 bases, leaving 12 bases between the germline ends. The CDR3 contains 16 residues. Germline CDR1 reads MDHEN; CDR2 reads SYDVKM. This chain's CDR3 is CASSLQPGVSNQPQHF. The CDR3 nucleotides read TGTGCCAGCAGTTTGCAACCGGGAGTTAGCAATCAGCCCCAGCATTTT.

This clonotype was detected a few times. The chain joins TRBV20-1 to TRBJ2-3, with 7 bases aligning to TRBD2. CDR3 length equals 16 residues. Germline assignment: CDR1 DFQATT and CDR2 SNEGSKA (reference sequence). V shed 1 base and J 2 bases; nucleotides not matched to a gene: 9. The CDR3 DNA sequence: TGCAGTGCTAGAGGTCTGGCTAGCGGATTCACAGATACGCAGTATTTT. The encoded protein is CSARGLASGFTDTQYF.

As for this clonotype: A much larger clonotype is one base distant, so this may be a read error. The chain links TRBV6-5 to TRBJ2-7; D remains ambiguous. V was trimmed by 4 bases and J by 4 bases, leaving 5 bases between them. Per germline, CDR1 MNHEY and CDR2 SVGAGI. CDR3 length: 11 amino acids. This CDR3 reads CASSFKYEQYF. CDR3 DNA sequence: TGTGCCAGCAGTTTTAAGTACGAGCAGTACTTC.

About this clonotype: The conserved phenylalanine or tryptophan normally closing the CDR3 is absent here, so this likely arose from a read error. V gene TRBV19 combines with J gene TRBJ2-7; 9 bases are a match to TRBD2. Germline V gene lookup returns CDR1 LNHDA and CDR2 SQIVND (reference sequence). The CDR3 sequence is 16 residues long. J lost 7 bases, V lost 3 bases, and 13 bases had no gene match. This CDR3 is CASSIYFGLAGKEQYL. The CDR3 DNA sequence: TGTGCCAGTAGTATTTATTTCGGGCTAGCGGGGAAGGAGCAGTACTTG.

This clonotype was seen at least ten times. The chain is built from TRBV7-6 and TRBJ2-5; 8 nucleotides line up with TRBD2. J lost 4 bases, V lost 5 bases, and 12 bases had no gene match. This CDR3 contains 16 residues. Germline V lookup: CDR1 SGHVS, CDR2 FNYEAQ. CDR3 residues: CASSRRQREYGETQYF. The CDR3 nucleotides are TGTGCCAGCAGCCGAAGGCAGCGGGAGTACGGAGAGACCCAGTACTTC.

This clonotype showed up many times. The gene calls are TRBV6-1 and TRBJ2-7; D tentatively fits TRBD1 or TRBD2 (5 bases each). V was pared by 7 bases and J by 2 bases, with 12 bases between. The CDR3 contains 13 residues. Germline CDR1 MNHNS, CDR2 SASEGT. CDR3 amino acids: CASTGTETYEQYF. The CDR3 DNA reads as TGTGCCAGCACCGGGACGGAGACCTACGAGCAGTACTTC.

The table lists this clonotype with a few counts. The genes are TRBV7-9 and TRBJ2-1; TRBD2 aligns across 9 bases. This CDR3 region has 18 residues. Germline assignment: CDR1 SEHNR and CDR2 FQNEAQ (reference sequence). Trimming removed 5 bases from V and 0 bases from J; junction bases left unmatched: 11. DNA of the CDR3: TGTGCCAGCAGCCCCTACCTAGGAGCGGGAGGCTCCTACAATGAGCAGTTCTTC. The encoded protein is CASSPYLGAGGSYNEQFF.

This clonotype was seen only a few times. The CDR3 sequence: CSVVGGRLGTEAFF. DNA of the CDR3: TGCAGCGTTGTAGGGGGTCGACTGGGCACTGAAGCTTTCTTT. This chain connects TRBV29-1 to TRBJ1-1, with D possibly TRBD1 on 6 matching bases. The length of the CDR3 is 14 residues. Trimming cost V 4 bases and J 4 bases, with 16 bases left between them. CDR1 and CDR2 (germline): SQVTM, ANQGSEA.